This entry lists 15 T cell receptor beta chains sequenced from one sample in a study of T cell repertoires in cytomegalovirus infection (dated by TCRdb to between 2018 and 2021). Sequencing was performed on an Illumina HiSeq 1500. Clones were called with MiXCR by TCRdb after fastp trimmed the public reads at Q25, and only in-frame beta chains were retained. A single entry per CDR3 protein holds the most common genes and DNA from its merged rows. For this sample there are about 400,000 distinct CDR3 sequences; about a third appear just once. Together, the top ten hold roughly 12% of the sample. Sample treatment or condition, as interpreted from the label and publication: in vitro stimulation with specific CMV peptide epitopes to enrich CMV-specific T cells. These TCRs' antigens remain unknown. Sequencing used cultured PBMCs, obtained from culture after CMV antigen stimulation. Receptors were obtained from a human donor in good health (CMV status not recorded). Some clones in this sample may be carry-over from other donors' samples.

V gene TRBV7-2 combines with J gene TRBJ2-3; 9 bases align to TRBD2. This CDR3 comprises 17 residues. The V and J ends lost 7 bases and 6 bases, in that order; junction bases with no gene match: 17. CDR1 is SGHTA, CDR2 FQGNSA, per germline. This chain's CDR3 is CASTPLGSGRTRDTQYF. The CDR3, as DNA: TGTGCCAGCACCCCCCTAGGGAGCGGGAGGACCCGGGATACGCAGTATTTT.

This clonotype appeared a few times. The V gene is TRBV4-1, the J gene TRBJ2-5; D gene uncertain. V gave up 2 bases and J gave up 5 bases, with 9 bases separating them. Germline assignment: CDR1 MGHRA and CDR2 YSYEKL. The CDR3 extends over 13 amino acids. The CDR3 is CASSQLGSETQYF. The CDR3 DNA reads TGCGCCAGCAGCCAACTCGGGTCGGAGACCCAGTACTTC.

The chain couples TRBV27 to TRBJ2-3, with 10 positions matching TRBD1. V lost 5 bases to trimming and J lost 6 bases; unmatched junction nucleotides: 5. The CDR3 loop spans 14 amino acids. Germline V lookup: CDR1 MNHEY, CDR2 SMNVEV (reference sequence). In DNA form, the CDR3 reads TGTGCCAGCAGTCGGACAGGGGGTCGGGATACGCAGTATTTT. Translation gives CASSRTGGRDTQYF.

The chain couples TRBV4-3 to TRBJ1-2, with D possibly matching TRBD1 (6 bases). Deletions cut 0 bases from V and 7 bases from J, with 18 bases between. CDR1 LGHNA and CDR2 YSLEER come from the germline V gene. The CDR3 consists of 16 residues. The DNA of the CDR3 is TGCGCCAGCAGCCAAGATTGGGGGGGCTCTACCTCTGGCTACACCTTC. Translating it yields CASSQDWGGSTSGYTF.

This clonotype has a handful of counts. The rearrangement joins TRBV3-1 to TRBJ2-3, with D uncertain. Germline CDR1 reads LGHDT; CDR2 reads YNNKEL (reference sequence). This CDR3 is built from 14 residues. V lost 3 bases to trimming and J lost 4 bases, with 11 bases between them. The CDR3 protein is CASSQDLVADTQYF. Here the CDR3 DNA reads TGTGCCAGCAGCCAGGACCTGGTTGCAGATACGCAGTATTTT.

The rearrangement joins TRBV7-9 to TRBJ2-5; D not certain. Per germline, CDR1 SEHNR and CDR2 FQNEAQ (reference sequence). V was trimmed by 5 bases and J by 5 bases, leaving 9 bases between them. This CDR3 comprises 12 residues. The CDR3 region is CASSVGPETQYF. CDR3 nucleotide sequence: TGTGCCAGCAGCGTAGGACCGGAGACCCAGTACTTC.

This clonotype has just a few counts. The chain uses TRBV12-3 or TRBV12-4 and TRBJ2-2; TRBD2 is a possible D gene (5 bases). The length of the CDR3 is 15 residues. V dropped 5 bases and J dropped 7 bases, with 17 bases sitting between them. The CDR3 DNA reads as TGTGCCAGCAGTCCCCAGGTAGCGATCTTCGGGGAGCTGTTTTTT. It specifies CASSPQVAIFGELFF.

The V and J genes are TRBV27 and TRBJ1-1; 9 bases are shared with TRBD1. The CDR3 sequence is 18 residues long. Germline-derived CDR1 and CDR2 are MNHEY and SMNVEV (reference sequence). V lost 4 bases to trimming and J lost 6 bases; unmatched junction nucleotides: 18. The CDR3 bases are TGTGCCAGCAGTTCACACCGGGGGGGGACAGGGTATATGGCTGAAGCTTTCTTT. It translates to CASSSHRGGTGYMAEAFF.

The chain has TRBV18 and TRBJ1-5, with 8 bases identical to TRBD1. The CDR3 spans 17 residues. The germline V gene has CDR1 KGHSH and CDR2 LQKENI. V lost 4 bases to trimming and J lost 0 bases; unmatched junction nucleotides: 8. CDR3 protein: CASSQTSGGYSNQPQHF. The CDR3 coding sequence is TGTGCCAGCTCACAAACATCAGGGGGCTATAGCAATCAGCCCCAGCATTTT. The complete variable domain, with remaining parts taken from reference TRBV18 and TRBJ1-5, reads NAGVMQNPRHLVRRRGQEARLRCSPMKGHSHVYWYRQLPEEGLKFMVYLQKENIIDESGMPKERFSAEFPKEGPSILRIQQVVRGDSAAYFCASSQTSGGYSNQPQHFGDGTRLSIL.

This clonotype was seen at least ten times. The J gene is TRBJ1-6, the V gene TRBV6-1; D is unresolved. The V end was cut by 6 bases, the J end by 0 bases, with 12 bases between. Germline-derived CDR1 and CDR2 are MNHNS and SASEGT. The CDR3 extends over 16 amino acids. CDR3 coding DNA: TGTGCCAGCAGAATAGGACGGAGCTCCTATAATTCACCCCTCCACTTT. This translates into CASRIGRSSYNSPLHF.

The rearrangement joins TRBV14 to TRBJ2-6; D gene unclear. The CDR3 runs to 16 residues. Per germline, CDR1 SGHDN and CDR2 FVKESK. Trimming stripped 4 bases from V and 0 bases from J, with 10 bases between. The CDR3 region is CASSPLGVSGANVLTF. DNA for the CDR3: TGTGCCAGCAGCCCTTTAGGTGTCTCTGGGGCCAACGTCCTGACTTTC.

This clonotype showed up just a few times. The CDR3 DNA follows: TGTGCCAGCAGCTACGACTCGAGTAGCGGGATCTACGAGCAGTACTTC. Amino acids: CASSYDSSSGIYEQYF. The chain is built from TRBV6-5 and TRBJ2-7; 8 bases are shared with TRBD2. The length of the CDR3 is 16 residues. Germline loops: CDR1 MNHEY, CDR2 SVGAGI. V lost 6 bases to trimming and J lost 3 bases; unmatched junction nucleotides: 13.

There are a few counts of this clonotype. The J gene is TRBJ1-2, the V gene TRBV28; unclear D gene. The CDR3 has 15 residues. The germline gives CDR1 MDHEN, CDR2 SYDVKM. Trimming stripped 6 bases from V and 1 base from J, with 15 bases between. The CDR3 DNA follows: TGTGCCAGCAGATCCCTCGGTCCAGATAACTATGGCTACACCTTC. Translated: CASRSLGPDNYGYTF.

The rearrangement joins TRBV6-2 or TRBV6-3 to TRBJ2-5; no clear D. Trimming stripped 3 bases from V and 4 bases from J, with 9 bases between. The CDR3 extends over 13 amino acids. Germline V lookup: CDR1 MNHEY, CDR2 SVGEGT. The CDR3 loop is CASSYQTGETQYF. As DNA, the CDR3 is TGTGCCAGCAGTTATCAAACGGGAGAGACCCAGTACTTC.

V and J are TRBV11-2 and TRBJ2-5; 9 bases align to TRBD2. There are 17 residues in the CDR3. Germline CDR1 SGHAT, CDR2 FQNNGV. J gave up 2 bases and V 0 bases, and 7 bases lay outside the gene matches. The CDR3 DNA is TGTGCCAGCAGCTTAGATCTCGGACTAGCGCCTCAAGAGACCCAGTACTTC. Translation: CASSLDLGLAPQETQYF.